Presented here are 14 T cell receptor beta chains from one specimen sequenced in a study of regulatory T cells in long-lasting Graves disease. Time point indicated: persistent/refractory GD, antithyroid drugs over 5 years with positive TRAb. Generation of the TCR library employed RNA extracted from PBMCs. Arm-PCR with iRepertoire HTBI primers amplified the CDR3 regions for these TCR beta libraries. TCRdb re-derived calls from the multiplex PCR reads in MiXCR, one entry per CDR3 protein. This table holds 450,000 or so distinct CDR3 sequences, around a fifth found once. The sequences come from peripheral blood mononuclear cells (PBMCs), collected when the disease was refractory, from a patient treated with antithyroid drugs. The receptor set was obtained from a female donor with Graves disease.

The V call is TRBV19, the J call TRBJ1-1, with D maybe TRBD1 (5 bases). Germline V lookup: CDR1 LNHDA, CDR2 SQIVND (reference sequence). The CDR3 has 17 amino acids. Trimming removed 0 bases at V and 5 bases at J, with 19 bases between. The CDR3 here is CASSIESLSGTLTEAFF. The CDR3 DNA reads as TGTGCCAGTAGTATAGAGAGCTTATCCGGGACGCTAACTGAAGCTTTCTTT.

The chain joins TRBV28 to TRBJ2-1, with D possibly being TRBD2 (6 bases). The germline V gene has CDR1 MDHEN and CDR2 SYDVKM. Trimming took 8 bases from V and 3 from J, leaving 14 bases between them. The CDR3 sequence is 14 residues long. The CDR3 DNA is TGTGCCAGCGTGGGGAGGAGGTACTACAATGAGCAGTTCTTC. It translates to CASVGRRYYNEQFF.

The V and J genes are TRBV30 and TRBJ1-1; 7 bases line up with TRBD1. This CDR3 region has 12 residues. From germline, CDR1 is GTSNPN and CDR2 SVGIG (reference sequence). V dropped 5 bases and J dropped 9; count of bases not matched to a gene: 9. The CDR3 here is CAWGGQSVQAFF. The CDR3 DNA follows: TGTGCCTGGGGGGGACAGAGTGTACAAGCTTTCTTT.

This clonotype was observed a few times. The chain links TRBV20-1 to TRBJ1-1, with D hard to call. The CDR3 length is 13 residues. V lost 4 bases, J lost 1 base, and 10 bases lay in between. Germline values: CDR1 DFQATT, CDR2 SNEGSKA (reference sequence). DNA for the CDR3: TGCAGTGCTATCCGAGCCCAGAACACTGAAGCTTTCTTT. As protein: CSAIRAQNTEAFF.

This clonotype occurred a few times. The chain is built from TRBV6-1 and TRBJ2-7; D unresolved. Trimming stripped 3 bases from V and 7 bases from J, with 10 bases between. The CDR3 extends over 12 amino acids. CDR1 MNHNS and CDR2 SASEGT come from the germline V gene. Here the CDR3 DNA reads TGTGCCAGCAGTGACAGTACTGGGGAGCAGTACTTC. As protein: CASSDSTGEQYF.

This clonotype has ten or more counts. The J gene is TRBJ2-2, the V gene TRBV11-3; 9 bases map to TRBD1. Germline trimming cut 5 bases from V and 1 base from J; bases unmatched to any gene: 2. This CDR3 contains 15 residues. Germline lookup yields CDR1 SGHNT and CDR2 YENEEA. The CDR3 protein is CASSRGQGNTGELFF. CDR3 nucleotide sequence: TGTGCCAGCAGCCGGGGACAGGGGAACACCGGGGAGCTGTTTTTT.

The CDR3 region has the DNA TGTGCCACCAGCAGACTAGAGACGGACTCCAATGAGCAGTTCTTC. It specifies CATSRLETDSNEQFF. V and J are TRBV15 and TRBJ2-1; possibly TRBD2 for D (5 bases). Trimming removed 2 bases from V and 6 bases from J, with 14 bases in between. Germline loops: CDR1 LNHNV, CDR2 YYDKDF (reference sequence). CDR3 length: 15 residues.

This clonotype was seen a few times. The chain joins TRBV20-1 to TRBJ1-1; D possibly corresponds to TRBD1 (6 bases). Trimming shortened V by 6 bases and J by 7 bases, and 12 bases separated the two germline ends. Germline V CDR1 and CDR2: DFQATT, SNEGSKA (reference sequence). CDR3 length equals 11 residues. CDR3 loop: CSAETGYEAFF. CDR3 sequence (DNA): TGCAGTGCGGAGACAGGCTATGAAGCTTTCTTT.

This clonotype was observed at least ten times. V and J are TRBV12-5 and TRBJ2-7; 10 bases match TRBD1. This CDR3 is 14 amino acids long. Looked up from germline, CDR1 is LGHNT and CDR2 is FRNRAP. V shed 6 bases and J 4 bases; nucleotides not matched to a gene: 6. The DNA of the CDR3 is TGTGCTAGTGGGACCCCGGGACAGGGGTACGAGCAGTACTTC. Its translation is CASGTPGQGYEQYF.

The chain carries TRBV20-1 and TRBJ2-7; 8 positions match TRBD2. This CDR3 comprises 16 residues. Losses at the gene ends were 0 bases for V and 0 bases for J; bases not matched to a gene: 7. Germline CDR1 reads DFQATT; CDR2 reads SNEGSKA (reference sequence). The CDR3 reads CSARDLLAESSYEQYF. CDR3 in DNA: TGCAGTGCTAGAGACCTACTAGCGGAGAGCTCCTACGAGCAGTACTTC.

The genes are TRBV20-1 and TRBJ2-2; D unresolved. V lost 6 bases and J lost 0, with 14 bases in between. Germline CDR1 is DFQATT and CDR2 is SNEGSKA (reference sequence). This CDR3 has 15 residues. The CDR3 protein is CSAQSPSANTGELFF. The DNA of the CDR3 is TGCAGTGCCCAGAGTCCCTCGGCGAACACCGGGGAGCTGTTTTTT.

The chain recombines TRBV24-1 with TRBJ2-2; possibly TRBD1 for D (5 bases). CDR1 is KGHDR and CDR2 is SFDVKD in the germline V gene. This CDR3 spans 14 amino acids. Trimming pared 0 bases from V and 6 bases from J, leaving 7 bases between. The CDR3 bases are TGTGCCACCAGTGATTTGAGGGGTCCCGGGGAGCTGTTTTTT. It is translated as CATSDLRGPGELFF.

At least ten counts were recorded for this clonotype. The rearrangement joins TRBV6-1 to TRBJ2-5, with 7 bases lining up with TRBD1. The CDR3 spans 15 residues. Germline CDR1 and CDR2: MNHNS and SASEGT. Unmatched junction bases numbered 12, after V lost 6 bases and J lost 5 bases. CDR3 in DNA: TGTGCCAGCAGCACCGGACAGGTTTCTTGGGAGACCCAGTACTTC. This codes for CASSTGQVSWETQYF.

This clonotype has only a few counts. The CDR3 is CASRQAGEGNQPQHF. CDR3 nucleotides: TGTGCCAGCAGGCAGGCCGGGGAAGGCAATCAGCCCCAGCATTTT. This rearrangement joins TRBV28 to TRBJ1-5, with D unresolved. CDR3 length: 15 residues. Trimming stripped 6 bases from V and 2 bases from J, with 14 bases between. From germline, CDR1 is MDHEN and CDR2 SYDVKM.